This TCR beta chain was sequenced during a study of graft-versus-host responses after intestinal transplantation. The wider study: Every recipient underwent anti-thymocyte globulin induction, then tacrolimus and steroids for three to four years.

Method: immunoSEQ multiplex PCR; TCRdb's copy keeps in-frame clones and lacks some. The data contain about 93,000 clones, approximately 95% of them singletons. As to this clone: Its matching antigen is unknown.

V shed 5 bases, J shed 5 bases, and the junction held 7 bases outside the gene matches. CDR1 is SGHTA and CDR2 is FQGNSA in the germline V gene. The CDR3 totals 14 residues. The TCR originated in a human donor who received an intestinal transplant. J is TRBJ2-7 and V is TRBV7-2; 9 bases are a match to TRBD1. This specimen consisted of unstimulated CD8+ T cells sorted from spleen or lymph node cells, obtained before intestinal transplant. The CDR3: CASSPGTGTNEQYF. DNA for the CDR3: TGTGCCAGCAGCCCCGGGACAGGGACGAACGAGCAGTACTTC.